This TCR beta chain was captured by sequencing in a study of T and B cells in COVID-19 patients. As for the study in general: Blood was sampled from COVID-19 patients who were either actively infected or recovered.

The study's findings and limits: Patients with COVID-19 reportedly showed strongly skewed T cell receptor beta variable and joining gene usage. Sorted SARS-CoV-2-responsive or tetramer+ T cells and CD4+, regulatory and CD8+ subsets were not yet sequenced. Highly clonal in active COVID-19, TRB repertoires exceeded healthy-donor diversity and richness at recovery.

CDR3 length: 16 residues. J lost 8 bases, V lost 0 bases, and 5 bases had no gene match. Germline CDR1 is SGHRS and CDR2 is YFSETQ. TRB rearrangements were amplified by multiplex PCR with BIOMED2 TRB-A/B primers. TCRdb processed the multiplex PCR reads anew with MiXCR; each CDR3 protein has one entry. The table records roughly 790 distinct CDR3 sequences, around a fifth of them present only once. From blood, roughly 220-550 ng of genomic DNA served as TRB template. The table lists this clonotype with a few counts. Its target is unknown. Sequencing was done on a sample of blood. The chain couples TRBV5-1 to TRBJ1-6, with 10 bases lining up with TRBD1. The sequence was obtained from a human donor with active COVID-19. CDR3 loop: CASSLVGGQGHSPLHF. CDR3 coding DNA: TGCGCCAGCAGCTTGGTTGGGGGACAGGGGCATTCACCCCTCCACTTT.